This TCR beta chain was sequenced during a study of T cell responses to AZD1222 COVID-19 vaccine. A single count supports this clone. The antigen remains unidentified. General study results and limits: Baseline seropositives among AZD1222 recipients totaled only five or six. Only after the peak T cell response were repertoires sampled. It should be noted that donors were predominantly white British and more often female, and clonal diversity was possibly underestimated.

Using immunoSEQ multiplex PCR, the repertoire was profiled, and TCRdb retains in-frame clones only, with some absent. This sample yields approximately 140,000 clones, of which around 92% are seen a single time; around 1.9% belongs to the top ten. Trimming shortened V by 4 bases and J by 1 base, and 6 bases separated the two germline ends. Per germline, CDR1 MGHDK and CDR2 SYGVNS. The CDR3 is made up of 13 amino acids. This receptor was identified in an adult who received the AZD1222 COVID-19 vaccine. The chain joins TRBV25-1 to TRBJ2-3; no clear D gene. The sample in question was peripheral blood, obtained 28 days after the second AZD1222 dose. The CDR3 loop is CASSGAGTDTQYF. For the CDR3, the DNA is TGTGCCAGCAGTGGGGCCGGCACAGATACGCAGTATTTT.